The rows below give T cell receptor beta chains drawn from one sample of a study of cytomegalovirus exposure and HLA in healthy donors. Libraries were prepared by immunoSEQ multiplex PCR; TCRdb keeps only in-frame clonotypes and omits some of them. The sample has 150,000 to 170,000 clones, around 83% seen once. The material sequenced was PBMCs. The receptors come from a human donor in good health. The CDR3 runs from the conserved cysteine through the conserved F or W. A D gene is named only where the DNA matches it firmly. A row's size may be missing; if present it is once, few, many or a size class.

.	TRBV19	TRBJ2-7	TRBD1	TGTGCCAGTAGTAGGCTTCCGGGGCAGGGGGCAACGTACGAGCAGTACTTC	CASSRLPGQGATYEQYF
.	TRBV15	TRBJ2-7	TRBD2	TGTGCCACCAGCAGAGGTCCTAGCGGGAACTACGAGCAGTACTTC	CATSRGPSGNYEQYF
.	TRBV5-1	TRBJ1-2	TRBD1	TGCGCCAGCAGCTTGGGGACAGGGCCTAACTATGGCTACACCTTC	CASSLGTGPNYGYTF
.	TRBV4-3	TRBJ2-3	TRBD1	TGCGCCAGCAGCCAGGACAGGACCAGCACAGATACGCAGTATTTT	CASSQDRTSTDTQYF
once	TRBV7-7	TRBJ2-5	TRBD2	TGTGCTAGCAGCTTTAGCGGGGGGGCAGGAGAGACCCAGTACTTC	CASSFSGGAGETQYF
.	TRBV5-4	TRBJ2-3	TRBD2	TGTGCCAGCAGCTCGGGACTAGCGGGGGGAAATACGCAGTATTTT	CASSSGLAGGNTQYF
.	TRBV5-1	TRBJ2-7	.	TGCGCCAGCAGCTTGGGAGTAAAGGGGTACGAGCAGTACTTC	CASSLGVKGYEQYF
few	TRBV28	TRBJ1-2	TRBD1	TGTGCCAGCAGTTCAGGGGGCTCCTATGGCTACACCTTC	CASSSGGSYGYTF
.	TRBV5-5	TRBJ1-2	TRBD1	TGTGCCAGCAGCCCACGACAGGGGGTAATTGGCTACACCTTC	CASSPRQGVIGYTF
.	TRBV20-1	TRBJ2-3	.	TGCAGTGCCCAGAGGACAGATACGCAGTATTTT	CSAQRTDTQYF
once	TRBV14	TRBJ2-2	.	TGTGCCAGCAGCCATGTTCAGGGGACCACCGGGGAGCTGTTTTTT	CASSHVQGTTGELFF
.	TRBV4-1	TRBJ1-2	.	TGCGCCAGCAGCCAAGAAGGAGCGGCCCGAGCTAACTATGGCTACACCTTC	CASSQEGAARANYGYTF
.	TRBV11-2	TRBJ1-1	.	TGTGCCAGCAGCTTGGGGCTTTTGGACACTGAAGCTTTCTTT	CASSLGLLDTEAFF
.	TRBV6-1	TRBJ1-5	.	TGTGCCAGCAGTGTTAAAGGAGGGGGCAATCAGCCCCAGCATTTT	CASSVKGGGNQPQHF
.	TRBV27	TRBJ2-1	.	TGTGCCAGCAGTCCTAGGGACTGGCCCGCCCGCAATGAGCAGTTCTTC	CASSPRDWPARNEQFF
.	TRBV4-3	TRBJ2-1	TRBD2	TGCGCCAGCAGCCAAGTCTGGACTAGCAATGAGCAGTTCTTC	CASSQVWTSNEQFF
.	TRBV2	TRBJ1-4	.	TGTGCCAGCAGCCGATTTCGACAGCACGCTTTT	CASSRFRQHAF
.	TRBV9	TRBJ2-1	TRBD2	TGTGCCAGCAGCGTTGACGCTAGCGGGAGTACCTACTACAATGAGCAGTTCTTC	CASSVDASGSTYYNEQFF
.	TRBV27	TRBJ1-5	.	TGTGCCAGCAGGGGCGAGAGGGCCAATCAGCCCCAGCATTTT	CASRGERANQPQHF
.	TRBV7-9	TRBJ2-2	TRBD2	TGTGCCAGCAGCTCCAGCGGGGAGAACACCGGGGAGCTGTTTTTT	CASSSSGENTGELFF
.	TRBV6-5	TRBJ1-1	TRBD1	TGTGCCAGCAGTTACTCTACAGGGGGGTCGGACACTGAAGCTTTCTTT	CASSYSTGGSDTEAFF
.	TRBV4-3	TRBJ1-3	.	TGCGCCAGCAGCCTAGAACTCTCTGGAAACACCATATATTTT	CASSLELSGNTIYF
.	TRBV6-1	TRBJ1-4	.	TGTGCCAGCAGTGTCGGGAATTTAGAAAAACTGTTTTTT	CASSVGNLEKLFF
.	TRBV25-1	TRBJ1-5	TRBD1	TGTGCCAGCAGTGGGACAGGAGGGTACCAGCCCCAGCATTTT	CASSGTGGYQPQHF
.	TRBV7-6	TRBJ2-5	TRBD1	TGTGCCAGCAGCTTGGGACAGGGGCAGGGGGAGACCCAGTACTTC	CASSLGQGQGETQYF
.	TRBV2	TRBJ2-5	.	TGTGCCAGCATCCGGGCCGGTTGGGGGGGGCTTACCCAAGAGACCCAGTACTTC	CASIRAGWGGLTQETQYF
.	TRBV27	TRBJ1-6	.	TGTGCCAGCAGATCGGCAGGAGGCTCACCCCTCCACTTT	CASRSAGGSPLHF
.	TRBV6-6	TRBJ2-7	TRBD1	TGTGCCAGCAGTTACCAAGACAGGGGAGGCGAGCAGTACTTC	CASSYQDRGGEQYF
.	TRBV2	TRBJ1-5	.	TGTGCCAGCCGGACAGAGGGGAGCAATCAGCCCCAGCATTTT	CASRTEGSNQPQHF
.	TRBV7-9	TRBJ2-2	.	TGTGCCAGCAGCGGAGGGACTGCCCGATCATTTTTGAACACCGGGGAGCTGTTTTTT	CASSGGTARSFLNTGELFF
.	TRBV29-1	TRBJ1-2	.	TGCAGCGTTGAAGCGCAGGGATACTATGGCTACACCTTC	CSVEAQGYYGYTF
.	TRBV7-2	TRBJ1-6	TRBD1	TGTGCCAGCAGCTTAGGGGACAGGCCGTATAATTCACCCCTCCACTTT	CASSLGDRPYNSPLHF
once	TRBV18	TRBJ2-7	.	TGTGCCAGCTCACTGTCCGGGGGCTCCTACGAGCAGTACTTC	CASSLSGGSYEQYF
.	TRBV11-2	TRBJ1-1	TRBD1	TGTGCCAGCAGCTTAAGGACAGGGGGCAGAACTGAAGCTTTCTTT	CASSLRTGGRTEAFF
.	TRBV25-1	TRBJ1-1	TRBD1	TGTGCCAGCAGTCCGAGACAGGGATACACTGAAGCTTTCTTT	CASSPRQGYTEAFF
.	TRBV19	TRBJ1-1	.	TGTGCCAGTAGTCCCCTAGGTCCCCCGGGAAGGAACACTGAAGCTTTCTTT	CASSPLGPPGRNTEAFF
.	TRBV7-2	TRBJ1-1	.	TGTGCCAGCAGCTTAGACCGTCGGGAAGCTTTCTTT	CASSLDRREAFF
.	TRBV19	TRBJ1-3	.	TGTGCCAGTAGTATATTCCTTTCCTCTGGAAACACCATATATTTT	CASSIFLSSGNTIYF
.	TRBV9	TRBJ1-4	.	TGTGCCAGCAGCGTAGTCGAGGGAAGCAATGAAAAACTGTTTTTT	CASSVVEGSNEKLFF
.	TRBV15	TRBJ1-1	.	TGTGCCACCAGCAGAGGAGGCACTTTCACTGAAGCTTTCTTT	CATSRGGTFTEAFF
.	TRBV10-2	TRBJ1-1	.	TGCGCCAGCAGTTTACAGCTAAACACTGAAGCTTTCTTT	CASSLQLNTEAFF
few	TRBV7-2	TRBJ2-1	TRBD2	TGTGCCAGCAGCCCCCTTAGCGGGCCCTACAATGAGCAGTTCTTC	CASSPLSGPYNEQFF
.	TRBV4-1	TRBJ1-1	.	TGCGCCAGCAGCCGAAGTCCGGGTCCCCTCCTCATGAACACTGAAGCTTTCTTT	CASSRSPGPLLMNTEAFF
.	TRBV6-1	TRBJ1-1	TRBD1	TGTGCCAGCAGTAGACAGGGACTCATGAACACTGAAGCTTTCTTT	CASSRQGLMNTEAFF
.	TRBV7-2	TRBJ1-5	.	TGTGCCAGCAGCTTAGTTTGGGGCGTGGGGTATCAGCCCCAGCATTTT	CASSLVWGVGYQPQHF
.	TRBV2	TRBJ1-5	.	TGTGCCAGCAGTGAAAAGGCCAGGGGAAGCAATCAGCCCCAGCATTTT	CASSEKARGSNQPQHF
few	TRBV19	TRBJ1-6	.	TGTGCCAGTACCACGGAGGGCTCCTATAATTCACCCCTCCACTTT	CASTTEGSYNSPLHF
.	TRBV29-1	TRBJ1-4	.	TGCAGCGTTCGGGAGACTCCTAATGAAAAACTGTTTTTT	CSVRETPNEKLFF
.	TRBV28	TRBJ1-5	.	TGTGCCAGCAGTTCAGGCCCAAGCAATCAGCCCCAGCATTTT	CASSSGPSNQPQHF
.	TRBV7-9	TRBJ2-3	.	TGTGCCAGCAGCTTACCCCCCAGCGGGAGCACAGATACGCAGTATTTT	CASSLPPSGSTDTQYF
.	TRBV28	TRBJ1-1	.	TGTGCCAGCTTAGGACAGACGAACACTGAAGCTTTCTTT	CASLGQTNTEAFF
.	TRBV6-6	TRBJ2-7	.	TGTGCCAGCAGTTACTCGGGGGCCGGAGGCTACGAGCAGTACTTC	CASSYSGAGGYEQYF